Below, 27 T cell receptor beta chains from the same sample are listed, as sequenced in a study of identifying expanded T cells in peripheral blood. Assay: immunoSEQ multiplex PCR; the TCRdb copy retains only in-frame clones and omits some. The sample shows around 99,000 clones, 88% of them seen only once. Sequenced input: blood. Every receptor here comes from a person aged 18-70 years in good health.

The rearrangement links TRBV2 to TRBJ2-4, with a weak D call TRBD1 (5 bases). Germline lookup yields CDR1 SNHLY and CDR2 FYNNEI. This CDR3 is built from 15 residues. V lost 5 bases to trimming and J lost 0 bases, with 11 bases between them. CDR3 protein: CASSIGHVAKNIQYF. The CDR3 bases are TGTGCCAGCAGTATTGGACACGTAGCCAAAAACATTCAGTACTTC.

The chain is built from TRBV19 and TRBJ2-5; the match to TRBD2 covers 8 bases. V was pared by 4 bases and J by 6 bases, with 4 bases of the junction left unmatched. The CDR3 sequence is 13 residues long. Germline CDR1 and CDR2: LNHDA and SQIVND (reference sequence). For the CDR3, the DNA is TGTGCCAGTAGTAGGGGACTAGAGAAGACCCAGTACTTC. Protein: CASSRGLEKTQYF.

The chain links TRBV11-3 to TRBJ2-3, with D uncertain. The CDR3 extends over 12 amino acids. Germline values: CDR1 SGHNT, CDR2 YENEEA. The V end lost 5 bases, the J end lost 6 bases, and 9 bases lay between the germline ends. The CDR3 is CASSPLEDTQYF. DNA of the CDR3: TGTGCCAGCAGCCCCCTAGAGGATACGCAGTATTTT.

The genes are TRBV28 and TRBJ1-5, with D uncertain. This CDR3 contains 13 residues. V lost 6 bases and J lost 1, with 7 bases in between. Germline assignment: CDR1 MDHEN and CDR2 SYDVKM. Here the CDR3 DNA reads TGTGCCAGCAGGGGAAGGAGCAATCAGCCCCAGCATTTT. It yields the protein CASRGRSNQPQHF.

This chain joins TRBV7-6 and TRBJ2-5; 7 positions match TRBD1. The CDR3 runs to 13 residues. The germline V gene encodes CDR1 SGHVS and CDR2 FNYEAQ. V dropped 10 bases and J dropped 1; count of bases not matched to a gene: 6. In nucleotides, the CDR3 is TGTGCCACAGCGAGGGGGCGCCAAGAGACCCAGTACTTC. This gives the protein CATARGRQETQYF.

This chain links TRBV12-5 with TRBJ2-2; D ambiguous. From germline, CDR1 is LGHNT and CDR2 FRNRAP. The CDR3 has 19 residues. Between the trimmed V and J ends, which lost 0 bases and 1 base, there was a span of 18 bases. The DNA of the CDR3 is TGTGCTAGTGGTTTGGTTCCTGTCCCTGATAGACTGAACACCGGGGAGCTGTTTTTT. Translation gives CASGLVPVPDRLNTGELFF.

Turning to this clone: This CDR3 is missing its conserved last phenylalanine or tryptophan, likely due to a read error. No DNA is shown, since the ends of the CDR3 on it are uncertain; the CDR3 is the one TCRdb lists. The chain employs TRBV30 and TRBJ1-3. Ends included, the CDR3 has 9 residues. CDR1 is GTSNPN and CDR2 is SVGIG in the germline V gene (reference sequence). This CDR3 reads CACLQREKG.

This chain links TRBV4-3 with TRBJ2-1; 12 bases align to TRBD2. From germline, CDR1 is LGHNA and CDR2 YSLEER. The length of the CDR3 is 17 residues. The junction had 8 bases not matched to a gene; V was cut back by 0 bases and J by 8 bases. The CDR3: CASSQDPSGGAVDEQFF. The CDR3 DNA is TGCGCCAGCAGCCAAGACCCTAGCGGGGGGGCAGTCGATGAGCAGTTCTTC.

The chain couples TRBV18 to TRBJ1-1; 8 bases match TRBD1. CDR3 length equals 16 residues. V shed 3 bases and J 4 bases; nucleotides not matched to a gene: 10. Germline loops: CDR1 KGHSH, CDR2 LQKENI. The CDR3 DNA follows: TGTGCCAGCTCACCCTCGGACAGGGTTGAGAGCACTGAAGCTTTCTTT. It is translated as CASSPSDRVESTEAFF.

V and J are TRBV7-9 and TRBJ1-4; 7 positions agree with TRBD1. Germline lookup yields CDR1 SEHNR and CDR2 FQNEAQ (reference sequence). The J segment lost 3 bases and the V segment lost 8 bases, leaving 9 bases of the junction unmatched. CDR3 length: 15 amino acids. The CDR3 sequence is CASRPPGGANEKLFF. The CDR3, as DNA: TGTGCCAGCCGTCCCCCAGGGGGAGCTAATGAAAAACTGTTTTTT.

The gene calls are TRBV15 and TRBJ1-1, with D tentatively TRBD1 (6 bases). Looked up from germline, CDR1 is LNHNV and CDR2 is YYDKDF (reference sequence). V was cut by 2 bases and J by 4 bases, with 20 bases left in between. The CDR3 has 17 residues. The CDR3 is CATSRLGAMGGSTEAFF. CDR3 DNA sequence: TGTGCCACCAGCAGATTGGGGGCCATGGGGGGAAGCACTGAAGCTTTCTTT.

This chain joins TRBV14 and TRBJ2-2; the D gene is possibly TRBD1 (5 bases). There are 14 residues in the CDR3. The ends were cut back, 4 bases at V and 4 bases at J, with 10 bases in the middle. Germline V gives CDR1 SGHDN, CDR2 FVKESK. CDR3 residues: CASSPLRGTGELFF. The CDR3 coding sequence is TGTGCCAGCAGCCCTCTTAGGGGCACCGGGGAGCTGTTTTTT.

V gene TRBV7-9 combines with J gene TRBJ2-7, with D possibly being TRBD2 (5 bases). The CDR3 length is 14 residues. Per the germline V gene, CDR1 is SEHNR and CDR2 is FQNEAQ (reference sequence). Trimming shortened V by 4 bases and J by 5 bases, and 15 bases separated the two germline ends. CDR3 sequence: CASSSLAVFDEQYF. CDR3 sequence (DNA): TGTGCCAGCAGCTCCCTAGCTGTATTCGACGAGCAGTACTTC.

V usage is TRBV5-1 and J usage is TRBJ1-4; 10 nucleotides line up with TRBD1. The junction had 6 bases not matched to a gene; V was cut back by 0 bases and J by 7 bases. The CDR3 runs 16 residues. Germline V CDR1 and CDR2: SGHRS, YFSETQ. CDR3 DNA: TGCGCCAGCAGCTTGGGGGACAGGGGTGAGAGTGAAAAACTGTTTTTT. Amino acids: CASSLGDRGESEKLFF.

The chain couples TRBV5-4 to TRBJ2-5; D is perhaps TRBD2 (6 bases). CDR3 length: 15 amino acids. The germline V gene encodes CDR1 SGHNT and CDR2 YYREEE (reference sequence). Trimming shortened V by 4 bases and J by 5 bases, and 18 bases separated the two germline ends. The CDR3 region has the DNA TGTGCCAGCAGCCCGTCTATGGGTGGAGGGGAGACCCAGTACTTC. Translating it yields CASSPSMGGGETQYF.

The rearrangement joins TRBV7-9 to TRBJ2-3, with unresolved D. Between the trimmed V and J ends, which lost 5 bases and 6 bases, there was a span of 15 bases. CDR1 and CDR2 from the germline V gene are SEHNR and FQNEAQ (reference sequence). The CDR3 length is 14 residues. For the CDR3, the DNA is TGTGCCAGCAGCCGAGTCAGTTTGGGGGATACGCAGTATTTT. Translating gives CASSRVSLGDTQYF.

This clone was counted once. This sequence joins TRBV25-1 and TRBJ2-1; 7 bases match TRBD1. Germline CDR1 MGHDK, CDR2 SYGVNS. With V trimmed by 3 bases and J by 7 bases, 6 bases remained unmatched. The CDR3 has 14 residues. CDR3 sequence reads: CASSDRQGRNEQFF. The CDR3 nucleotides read TGTGCCAGCAGTGACCGACAGGGTAGGAATGAGCAGTTCTTC.

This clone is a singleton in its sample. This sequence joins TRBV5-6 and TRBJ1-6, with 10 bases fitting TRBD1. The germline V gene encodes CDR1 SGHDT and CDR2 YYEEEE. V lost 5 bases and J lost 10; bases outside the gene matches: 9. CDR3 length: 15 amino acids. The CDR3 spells CASRRPGQGNSPLHF. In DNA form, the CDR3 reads TGTGCCAGCAGGAGACCGGGACAGGGGAACTCACCCCTCCACTTT.

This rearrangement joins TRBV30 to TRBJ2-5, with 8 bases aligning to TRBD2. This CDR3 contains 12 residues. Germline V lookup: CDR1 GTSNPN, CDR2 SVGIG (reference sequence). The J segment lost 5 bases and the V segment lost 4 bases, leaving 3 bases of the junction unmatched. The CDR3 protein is CAWKSGGETQYF. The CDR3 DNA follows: TGTGCCTGGAAGAGCGGGGGCGAGACCCAGTACTTC.

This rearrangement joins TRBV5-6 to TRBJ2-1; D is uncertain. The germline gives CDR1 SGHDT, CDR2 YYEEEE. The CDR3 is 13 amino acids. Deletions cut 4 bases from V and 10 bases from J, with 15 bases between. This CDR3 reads CASSPGSAREQFF. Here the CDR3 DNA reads TGTGCCAGCAGCCCCGGGTCTGCTAGGGAGCAGTTCTTC.

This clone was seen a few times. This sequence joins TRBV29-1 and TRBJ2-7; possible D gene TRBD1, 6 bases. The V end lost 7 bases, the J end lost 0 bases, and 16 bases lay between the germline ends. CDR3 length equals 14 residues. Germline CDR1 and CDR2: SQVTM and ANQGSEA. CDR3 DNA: TGCAGCGCGATGGGGACACTAAGCTCCTACGAGCAGTACTTC. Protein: CSAMGTLSSYEQYF.

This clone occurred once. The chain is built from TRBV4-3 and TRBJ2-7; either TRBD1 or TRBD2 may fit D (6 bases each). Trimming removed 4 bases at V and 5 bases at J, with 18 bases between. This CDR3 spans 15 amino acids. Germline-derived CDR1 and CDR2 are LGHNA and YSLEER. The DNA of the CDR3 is TGCGCCAGCAGCCCTAGGGGGGACCCTGAAGACGAGCAGTACTTC. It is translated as CASSPRGDPEDEQYF.

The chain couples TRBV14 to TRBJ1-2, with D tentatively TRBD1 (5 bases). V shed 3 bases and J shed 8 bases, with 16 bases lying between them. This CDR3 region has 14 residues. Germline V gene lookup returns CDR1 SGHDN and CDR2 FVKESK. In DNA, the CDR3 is TGTGCCAGCAGCCATGGGACGGAGGGGAGCGGCTACACCTTC. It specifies CASSHGTEGSGYTF.

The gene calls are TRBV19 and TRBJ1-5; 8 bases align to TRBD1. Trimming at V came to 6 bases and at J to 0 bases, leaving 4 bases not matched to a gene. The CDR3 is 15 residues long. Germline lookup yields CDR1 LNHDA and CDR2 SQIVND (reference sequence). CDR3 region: CASSDRGNSNQPQHF. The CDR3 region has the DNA TGTGCCAGTAGCGACAGGGGAAATAGCAATCAGCCCCAGCATTTT.

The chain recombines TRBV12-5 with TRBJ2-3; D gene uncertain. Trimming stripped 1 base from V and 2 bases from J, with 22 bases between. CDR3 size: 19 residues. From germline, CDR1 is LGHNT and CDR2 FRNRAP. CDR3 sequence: CASGLAPKPDTDLTDTQYF. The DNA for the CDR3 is TGTGCTAGTGGTTTGGCCCCTAAACCAGACACAGACCTCACAGATACGCAGTATTTT.

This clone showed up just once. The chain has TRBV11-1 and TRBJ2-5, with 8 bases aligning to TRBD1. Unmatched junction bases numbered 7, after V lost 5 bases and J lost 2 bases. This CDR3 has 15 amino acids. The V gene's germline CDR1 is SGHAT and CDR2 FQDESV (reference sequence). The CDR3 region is CASSHTTGDQETQYF. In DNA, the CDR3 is TGTGCCAGCAGCCACACGACAGGGGATCAAGAGACCCAGTACTTC.

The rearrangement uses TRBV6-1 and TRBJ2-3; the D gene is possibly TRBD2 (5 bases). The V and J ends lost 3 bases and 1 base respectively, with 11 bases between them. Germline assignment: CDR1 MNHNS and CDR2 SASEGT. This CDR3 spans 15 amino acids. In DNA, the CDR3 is TGTGCCAGCAGTGATGCCCGGGGAGGCACAGATACGCAGTATTTT. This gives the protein CASSDARGGTDTQYF.